This T cell receptor beta chain was recovered during a study of metastatic and nonmetastatic thyroid tumors. This CDR3 has 16 amino acids. V lost 0 bases to trimming and J lost 2 bases; unmatched junction nucleotides: 3. CDR1 SGHRS and CDR2 YFSETQ come from the germline V gene. This clone was observed a single time. MiXCR re-clonotyped the PCR reads for TCRdb. The repertoire holds over 7,000 clones, with 31% as singletons. All patients reached thyroid surgery having received no treatment beforehand. The TCR sequence derives from a female donor with papillary thyroid cancer or a benign thyroid nodule (not recorded which). Some clones in this sample may be carry-over from other donors' samples. The V and J genes are TRBV5-1 and TRBJ1-3, with 9 bases fitting TRBD1. Specimen: tumor tissue. The CDR3 loop is CASSLEGTGTGNTIYF. The CDR3 DNA is TGCGCCAGCAGCTTGGAAGGGACAGGGACTGGAAACACCATATATTTT.